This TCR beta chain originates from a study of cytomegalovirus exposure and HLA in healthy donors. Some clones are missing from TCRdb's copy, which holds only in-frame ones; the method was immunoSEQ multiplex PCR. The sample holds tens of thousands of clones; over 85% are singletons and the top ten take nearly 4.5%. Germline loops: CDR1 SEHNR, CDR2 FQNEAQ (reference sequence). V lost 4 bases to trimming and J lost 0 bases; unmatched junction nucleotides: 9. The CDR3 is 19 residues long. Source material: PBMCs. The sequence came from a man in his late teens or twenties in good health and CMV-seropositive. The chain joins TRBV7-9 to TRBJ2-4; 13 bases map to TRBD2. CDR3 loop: CASSSEVGLAGLAKNIQYF. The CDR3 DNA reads TGTGCCAGCAGCTCCGAGGTGGGACTAGCGGGGCTAGCCAAAAACATTCAGTACTTC.